One and the same sample provided the 21 T cell receptor beta chains below, sequenced in a study of blood T cell repertoires in COVID-19. This table comes from immunoSEQ multiplex PCR, and its TCRdb copy is limited to in-frame clones, with some not included. The sample holds a few hundred thousand clones; roughly 87% are singletons and the top ten take roughly 1%. The sequenced sample consisted of PBMCs or T cells enriched from blood (not recorded which). These receptors all stem from a young woman who had recovered from COVID-19.

V and J are TRBV19 and TRBJ2-3; 13 bases align to TRBD2. The junction had 6 bases not matched to a gene; V was cut back by 9 bases and J by 3 bases. The CDR3 covers 15 residues. Germline V lookup: CDR1 LNHDA, CDR2 SQIVND (reference sequence). The CDR3 nucleotides are TGTGCCAGCCAACTAGCGGGGGGGCCAACAGATACGCAGTATTTT. Protein product: CASQLAGGPTDTQYF. Supplemented by reference TRBV19 and TRBJ2-3, the full variable domain reads DGGITQSPKYLFRKEGQNVTLSCEQNLNHDAMYWYRQDPGQGLRLIYYSQIVNDFQKGDIAEGYSVSREKKESFPLTVTSAQKNPTAFYLCASQLAGGPTDTQYFGPGTRLTVL.

The chain is built from TRBV5-6 and TRBJ1-4; D remains unclear. The CDR3 has 14 residues. V lost 2 bases, J lost 0 bases, and 5 bases lay in between. Germline V CDR1 and CDR2: SGHDT, YYEEEE. This CDR3 reads CASSFQATNEKLFF. DNA for the CDR3: TGTGCCAGCAGCTTCCAGGCAACTAATGAAAAACTGTTTTTT.

This chain uses TRBV5-6 with TRBJ1-5, with unresolved D. The CDR3 runs to 15 residues. The germline gives CDR1 SGHDT, CDR2 YYEEEE. V was shortened by 3 bases and J by 9 bases, with 19 bases between the two germline ends. The chain's CDR3 is CASSSGEAGGRPQHF. CDR3 nucleotides: TGTGCCAGCAGCTCGGGCGAAGCCGGAGGGAGGCCCCAGCATTTT.

In this sample, this clone turned up once. The chain recombines TRBV5-1 with TRBJ2-5; possible D gene TRBD2, 5 bases. There are 15 residues in the CDR3. CDR1 and CDR2 (germline): SGHRS, YFSETQ. Between the trimmed V and J ends, which lost 1 base and 2 bases, there was a span of 12 bases. The CDR3 is CASSLFVSGQETQYF. CDR3 sequence (DNA): TGCGCCAGCAGCTTGTTTGTCTCGGGGCAAGAGACCCAGTACTTC.

The rearrangement links TRBV12-2 to TRBJ1-3. TRBV12-2 is an annotated pseudogene. The CDR3 is made up of 14 amino acids. For the CDR3, the DNA is TGTGCAAGTCGCTTAGCGAACGGTCAAGTCCCCATATATTTT. It specifies CASRLANGQVPIYF.

This chain links TRBV6-5 with TRBJ2-7; D remains unclear. The CDR3 is 14 residues long. Germline loops: CDR1 MNHEY, CDR2 SVGAGI. V dropped 0 bases and J dropped 4 bases, with 10 bases sitting between them. This CDR3 is CASSYSLWRYEQYF. As DNA, the CDR3 is TGTGCCAGCAGTTACTCCCTTTGGAGATACGAGCAGTACTTC.

This chain connects TRBV6-5 to TRBJ2-1, with TRBD2 matching 9 bases. The CDR3 spans 15 residues. J lost 6 bases, V lost 5 bases, and 8 bases had no gene match. CDR1 and CDR2 (germline): MNHEY, SVGAGI. The CDR3 DNA follows: TGTGCCAGCAGTCCCCCTAGCGGGGCCGCCAATGAGCAGTTCTTC. This encodes CASSPPSGAANEQFF.

The gene calls are TRBV30 and TRBJ1-1, with D maybe TRBD1 (5 bases). Trimming removed 4 bases from V and 1 base from J, with 13 bases in between. Per germline, CDR1 GTSNPN and CDR2 SVGIG (reference sequence). This CDR3 spans 14 amino acids. In nucleotides, the CDR3 is TGTGCCTGGACTGGGACTCTTAGGAACACTGAAGCTTTCTTT. Translated, it gives CAWTGTLRNTEAFF.

The chain is built from TRBV7-8 and TRBJ1-1; D is undetermined. The V and J ends lost 0 bases and 3 bases respectively, with 11 bases between them. This CDR3 has 15 amino acids. The germline V gene encodes CDR1 SGHVS and CDR2 FQNEAQ. The CDR3 nucleotides read TGTGCCAGCAGCTTAGCCCCTACTGAGGACACTGAAGCTTTCTTT. Amino acids: CASSLAPTEDTEAFF. The entire variable domain, with the rest obtained from reference TRBV7-8 and TRBJ1-1, is as follows: GAGVSQSPRYKVAKRGQDVALRCDPISGHVSLFWYQQALGQGPEFLTYFQNEAQLDKSGLPSDRFFAERPEGSVSTLKIQRTQQEDSAVYLCASSLAPTEDTEAFFGQGTRLTVV.

The chain links TRBV11-2 to TRBJ1-1; weak D call: TRBD1 (5 bases). Trimming removed 5 bases at V and 4 bases at J, with 20 bases between. CDR1 is SGHAT, CDR2 FQNNGV, per germline. The CDR3 is made up of 16 amino acids. The CDR3 region is CASSAQPGFGSTEAFF. CDR3 nucleotides: TGTGCCAGCAGCGCCCAACCAGGGTTCGGAAGCACTGAAGCTTTCTTT.

The V call is TRBV7-8, the J call TRBJ2-7; 7 bases fit TRBD1. The CDR3 has 14 residues. V shed 1 base, J shed 1 base, and the junction held 1 base outside the gene matches. Germline CDR1 SGHVS, CDR2 FQNEAQ. CDR3 DNA sequence: TGTGCCAGCAGCTTAGGGGGACAGTCCTACGAGCAGTACTTC. Protein sequence: CASSLGGQSYEQYF.

The V and J genes are TRBV6-1 and TRBJ1-2, with D possibly being TRBD1 (5 bases). V lost 1 base and J 8 bases, leaving 8 bases between the germline ends. Per the germline V gene, CDR1 is MNHNS and CDR2 is SASEGT. The CDR3 is made up of 12 amino acids. CDR3 residues: CASSEDRWGYTF. Here the CDR3 DNA reads TGTGCCAGCAGTGAAGACAGGTGGGGCTACACCTTC.

The J gene is TRBJ2-1, the V gene TRBV13; no reliable D call. Between the trimmed V and J ends, which lost 0 bases and 8 bases, there was a span of 8 bases. Germline V lookup: CDR1 PRHDT, CDR2 FYEKMQ (reference sequence). The CDR3 runs 13 residues. CDR3 residues: CASSLGLRDEQFF. The CDR3 nucleotides are TGTGCCAGCAGCTTAGGCCTTCGGGATGAGCAGTTCTTC.

The chain links TRBV24-1 to TRBJ1-5; TRBD1 matches at 9 bases. J gave up 4 bases and V 2 bases, and 8 bases lay outside the gene matches. Germline V gene lookup returns CDR1 KGHDR and CDR2 SFDVKD. The CDR3 loop spans 17 amino acids. CDR3: CATSDSYRGLGNQPQHF. In nucleotides, the CDR3 is TGTGCCACCAGTGATTCGTACAGGGGGCTAGGAAATCAGCCCCAGCATTTT.

This clone was recorded only once. Other DNA sequences in this specimen translate into the identical CDR3. The chain links TRBV28 to TRBJ1-3, with D perhaps matching TRBD1 (5 bases). Germline values: CDR1 MDHEN, CDR2 SYDVKM. The CDR3 contains 14 residues. The V end lost 3 bases, the J end lost 4 bases, and 10 bases lay between the germline ends. As DNA, the CDR3 is TGTGCCAGCAGTTTCCGGGGGTCGGGAAACACCATATATTTT. This translates into CASSFRGSGNTIYF. Drawing the rest from reference TRBV28 and TRBJ1-3, the complete variable domain is DVKVTQSSRYLVKRTGEKVFLECVQDMDHENMFWYRQDPGLGLRLIYFSYDVKMKEKGDIPEGYSVSREKKERFSLILESASTNQTSMYLCASSFRGSGNTIYFGEGSWLTVV.

The DNA of the CDR3 is TGCGCCAGCAGCCCGGACACCTACAATGAGCAGTTCTTC. Its translation: CASSPDTYNEQFF. The J gene is TRBJ2-1, the V gene TRBV5-1; a possible D gene is TRBD1 (5 bases). This CDR3 contains 13 residues. V dropped 4 bases and J dropped 2 bases, with 7 bases sitting between them. Germline V lookup: CDR1 SGHRS, CDR2 YFSETQ.

Turning to this clone: The same CDR3 is also encoded by other DNA sequences in this sample. This chain uses TRBV19 with TRBJ2-7; TRBD1 aligns across 9 bases. The length of the CDR3 is 13 residues. J lost 3 bases, V lost 8 bases, and 5 bases had no gene match. Germline V gives CDR1 LNHDA, CDR2 SQIVND (reference sequence). The CDR3 DNA is TGTGCCAGTGGCCCGGGACAGGGCTACGAGCAGTACTTC. This translates into CASGPGQGYEQYF.

Here the CDR3 DNA reads TGTGCCAGCAGCTTAGAAGCGGGGAACACTGAAGCTTTCTTT. It codes for CASSLEAGNTEAFF. The J gene is TRBJ1-1, the V gene TRBV7-9; D gene uncertain. CDR3 length equals 14 residues. Germline V gene sequence: CDR1 SEHNR, CDR2 FQNEAQ (reference sequence). V was pared by 1 base and J by 1 base, with 7 bases between.

V gene TRBV23-1 combines with J gene TRBJ2-3, with D possibly TRBD1 on 5 matching bases. TRBV23-1 is classed as an ORF, of uncertain function. There are 13 residues in the CDR3. Trimming pared 5 bases from V and 6 bases from J, leaving 12 bases between. The CDR3 coding sequence is TGCGCCAGCAGTAGGAACAGGTCTGATACGCAGTATTTT. This gives the protein CASSRNRSDTQYF.

The chain uses TRBV7-9 and TRBJ2-2; 10 bases are shared with TRBD1. The V gene end was trimmed by 1 base and the J gene end by 5 bases; junction bases not matched to a gene: 4. Germline V gives CDR1 SEHNR, CDR2 FQNEAQ (reference sequence). CDR3 length equals 16 residues. The CDR3 is CASSLEAGQGTGELFF. DNA of the CDR3: TGTGCCAGCAGCTTAGAGGCGGGACAGGGGACCGGGGAGCTGTTTTTT.

V is TRBV3-1 (or the pseudogene TRBV3-2) and J is TRBJ1-5; maybe TRBD1 (6 bases). The CDR3 spans 18 residues. Germline CDR1 LGHDT, CDR2 YNNKEL (reference sequence). V was pared by 0 bases and J by 4 bases, with 19 bases between. CDR3 sequence reads: CASSQDIADGQSNQPQHF. Written as DNA, the CDR3 is TGTGCCAGCAGCCAAGACATCGCCGACGGACAGAGTAATCAGCCCCAGCATTTT.